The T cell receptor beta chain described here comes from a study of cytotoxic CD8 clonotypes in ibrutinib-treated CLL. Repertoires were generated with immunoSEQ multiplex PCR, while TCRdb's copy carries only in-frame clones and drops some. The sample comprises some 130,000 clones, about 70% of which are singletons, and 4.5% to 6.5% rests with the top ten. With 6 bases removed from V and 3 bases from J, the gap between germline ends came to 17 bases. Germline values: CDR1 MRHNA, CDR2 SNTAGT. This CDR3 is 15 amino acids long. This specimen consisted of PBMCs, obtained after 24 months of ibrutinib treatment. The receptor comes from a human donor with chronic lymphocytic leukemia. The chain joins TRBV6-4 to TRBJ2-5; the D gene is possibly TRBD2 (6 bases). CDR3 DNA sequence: TGTGCCAGCAGCGCGGGGACGGCAGATGAAGAGACCCAGTACTTC. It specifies CASSAGTADEETQYF.